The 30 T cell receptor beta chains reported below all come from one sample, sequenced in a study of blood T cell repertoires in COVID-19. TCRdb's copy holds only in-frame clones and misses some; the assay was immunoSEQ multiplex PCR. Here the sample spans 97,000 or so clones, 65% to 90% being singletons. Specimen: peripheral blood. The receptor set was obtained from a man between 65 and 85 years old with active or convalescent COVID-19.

The CDR3 region is CASSPSTAYNSPLHF. The CDR3 nucleotides are TGTGCCAGCAGCCCTTCGACAGCCTATAATTCACCCCTCCACTTT. This sequence joins TRBV11-3 and TRBJ1-6; tentative D call: TRBD1 (5 bases). The germline V and J ends were trimmed by 5 bases and 2 bases, with 10 bases remaining between them. Looked up from germline, CDR1 is SGHNT and CDR2 is YENEEA. The CDR3 length is 15 residues.

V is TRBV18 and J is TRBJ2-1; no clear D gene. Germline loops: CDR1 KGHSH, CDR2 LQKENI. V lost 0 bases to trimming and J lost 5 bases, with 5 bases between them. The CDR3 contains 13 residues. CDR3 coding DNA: TGTGCCAGCTCACCACCAATAAACAATGAGCAGTTCTTC. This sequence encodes CASSPPINNEQFF.

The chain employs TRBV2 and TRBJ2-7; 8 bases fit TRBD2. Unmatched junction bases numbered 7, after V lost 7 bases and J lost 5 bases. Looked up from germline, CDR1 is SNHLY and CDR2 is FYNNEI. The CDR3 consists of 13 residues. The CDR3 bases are TGTGCCAGCAAGGCGGGGGGCATCCACGAGCAGTACTTC. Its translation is CASKAGGIHEQYF.

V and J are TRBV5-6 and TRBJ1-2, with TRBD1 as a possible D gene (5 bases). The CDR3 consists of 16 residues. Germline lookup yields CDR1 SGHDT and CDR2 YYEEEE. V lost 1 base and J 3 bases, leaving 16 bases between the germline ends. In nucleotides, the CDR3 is TGTGCCAGCAGCTTGTTGCAGGCAGGGAATCACTATGGCTACACCTTC. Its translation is CASSLLQAGNHYGYTF.

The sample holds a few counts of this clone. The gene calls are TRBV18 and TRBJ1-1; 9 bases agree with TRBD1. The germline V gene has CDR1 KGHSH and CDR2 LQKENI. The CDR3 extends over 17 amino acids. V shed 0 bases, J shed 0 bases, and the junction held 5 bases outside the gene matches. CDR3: CASSPPRQGVVNTEAFF. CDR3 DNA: TGTGCCAGCTCACCACCCCGACAGGGGGTGGTGAACACTGAAGCTTTCTTT. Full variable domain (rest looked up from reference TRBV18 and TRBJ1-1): NAGVMQNPRHLVRRRGQEARLRCSPMKGHSHVYWYRQLPEEGLKFMVYLQKENIIDESGMPKERFSAEFPKEGPSILRIQQVVRGDSAAYFCASSPPRQGVVNTEAFFGQGTRLTVV.

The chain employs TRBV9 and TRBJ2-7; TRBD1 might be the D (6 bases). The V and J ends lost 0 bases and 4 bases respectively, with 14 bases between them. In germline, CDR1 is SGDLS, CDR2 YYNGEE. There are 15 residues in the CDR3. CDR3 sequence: CASSVATGRGYEQYF. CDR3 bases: TGTGCCAGCAGCGTAGCTACGGGCAGGGGATACGAGCAGTACTTC.

The CDR3: CASSSLGLVVNEQFF. The CDR3 nucleotides read TGTGCCAGCAGCTCTCTTGGACTAGTCGTCAATGAGCAGTTCTTC. The chain uses TRBV5-8 and TRBJ2-1; TRBD2 aligns across 7 bases. Per germline, CDR1 SGHTS and CDR2 YDEGEE. J gave up 6 bases and V 3 bases, and 9 bases lay outside the gene matches. CDR3 length: 15 residues.

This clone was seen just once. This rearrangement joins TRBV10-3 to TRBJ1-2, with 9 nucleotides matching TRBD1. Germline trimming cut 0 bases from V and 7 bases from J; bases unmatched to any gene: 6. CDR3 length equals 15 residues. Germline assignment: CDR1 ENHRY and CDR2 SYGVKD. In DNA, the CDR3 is TGTGCCATCAGTGAGTCGGGGGGACAGGGAAGTGGCTACACCTTC. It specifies CAISESGGQGSGYTF.

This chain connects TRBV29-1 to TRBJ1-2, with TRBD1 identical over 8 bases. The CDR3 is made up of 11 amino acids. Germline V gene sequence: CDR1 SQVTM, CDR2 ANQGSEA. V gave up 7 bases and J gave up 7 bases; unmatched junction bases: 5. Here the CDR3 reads CSADREGGYTF. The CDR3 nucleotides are TGCAGCGCGGACAGGGAAGGTGGCTACACCTTC.

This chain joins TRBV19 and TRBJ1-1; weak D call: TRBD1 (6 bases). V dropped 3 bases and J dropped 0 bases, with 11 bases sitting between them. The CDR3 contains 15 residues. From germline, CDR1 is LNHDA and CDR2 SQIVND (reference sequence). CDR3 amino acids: CASSILRGMNTEAFF. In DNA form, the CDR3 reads TGTGCCAGTAGTATTCTGAGGGGGATGAACACTGAAGCTTTCTTT.

CDR3 sequence: CASRKGGANYGYTF. In DNA, the CDR3 is TGTGCCAGTAGAAAAGGGGGCGCGAACTATGGCTACACCTTC. The V and J genes are TRBV19 and TRBJ1-2; TRBD1 aligns across 7 bases. CDR1 is LNHDA, CDR2 SQIVND, per germline (reference sequence). V lost 6 bases to trimming and J lost 2 bases; unmatched junction nucleotides: 6. This CDR3 region has 14 residues.

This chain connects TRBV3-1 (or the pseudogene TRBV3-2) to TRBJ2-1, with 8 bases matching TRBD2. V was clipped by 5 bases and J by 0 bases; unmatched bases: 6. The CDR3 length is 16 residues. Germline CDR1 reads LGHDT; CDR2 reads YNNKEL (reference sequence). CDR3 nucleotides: TGTGCCAGCAGCTGGCAGCGGGGGAGCTCCTACAATGAGCAGTTCTTC. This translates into CASSWQRGSSYNEQFF.

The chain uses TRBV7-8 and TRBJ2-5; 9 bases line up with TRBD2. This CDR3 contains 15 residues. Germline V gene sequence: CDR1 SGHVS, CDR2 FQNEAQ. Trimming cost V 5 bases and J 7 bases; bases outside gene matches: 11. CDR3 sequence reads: CASSILAGARRTQYF. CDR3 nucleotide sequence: TGTGCCAGCAGCATCTTAGCGGGGGCACGTCGGACCCAGTACTTC.

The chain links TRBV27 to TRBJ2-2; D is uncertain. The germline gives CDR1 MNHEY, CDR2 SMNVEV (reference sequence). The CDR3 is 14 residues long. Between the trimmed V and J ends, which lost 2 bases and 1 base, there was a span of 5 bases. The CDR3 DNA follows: TGTGCCAGCAGTTTAACATTGAACACCGGGGAGCTGTTTTTT. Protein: CASSLTLNTGELFF.

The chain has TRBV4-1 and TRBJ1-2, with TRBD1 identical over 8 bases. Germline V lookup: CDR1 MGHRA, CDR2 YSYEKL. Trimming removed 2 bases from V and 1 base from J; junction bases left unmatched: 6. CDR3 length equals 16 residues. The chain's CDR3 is CASSQPRQGNNYGYTF. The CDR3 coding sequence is TGCGCCAGCAGCCAACCGAGACAGGGGAATAACTATGGCTACACCTTC.

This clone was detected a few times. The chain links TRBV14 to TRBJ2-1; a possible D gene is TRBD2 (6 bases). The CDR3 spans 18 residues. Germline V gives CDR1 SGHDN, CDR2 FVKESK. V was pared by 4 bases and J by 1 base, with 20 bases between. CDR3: CASSPTQRGVPSYNEQFF. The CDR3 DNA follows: TGTGCCAGCAGCCCAACTCAACGCGGGGTTCCTTCCTACAATGAGCAGTTCTTC.

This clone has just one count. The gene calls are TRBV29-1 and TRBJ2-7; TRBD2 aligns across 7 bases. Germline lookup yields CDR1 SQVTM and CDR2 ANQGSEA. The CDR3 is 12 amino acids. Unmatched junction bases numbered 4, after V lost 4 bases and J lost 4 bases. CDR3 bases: TGCAGCGTTGCCCTGGGAGGGTACGAGCAGTACTTC. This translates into CSVALGGYEQYF.

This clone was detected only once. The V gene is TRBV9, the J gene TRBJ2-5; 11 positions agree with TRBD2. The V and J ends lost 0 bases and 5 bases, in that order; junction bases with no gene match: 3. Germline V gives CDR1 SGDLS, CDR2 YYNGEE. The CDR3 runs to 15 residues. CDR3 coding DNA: TGTGCCAGCAGCGTAGGGCTAGCGGGGGGTGAGACCCAGTACTTC. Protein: CASSVGLAGGETQYF.

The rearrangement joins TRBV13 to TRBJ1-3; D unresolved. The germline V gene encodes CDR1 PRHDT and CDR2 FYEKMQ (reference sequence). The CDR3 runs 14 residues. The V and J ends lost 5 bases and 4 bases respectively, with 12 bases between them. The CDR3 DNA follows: TGTGCCAGCAGCACTAGGGATATAGGAAACACCATATATTTT. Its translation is CASSTRDIGNTIYF.

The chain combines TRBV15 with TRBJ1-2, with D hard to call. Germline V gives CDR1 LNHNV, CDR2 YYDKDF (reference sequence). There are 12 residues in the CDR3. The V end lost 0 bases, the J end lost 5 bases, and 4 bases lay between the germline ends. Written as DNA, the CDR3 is TGTGCCACCAGCAGAGATCATTATGGCTACACCTTC. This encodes CATSRDHYGYTF.

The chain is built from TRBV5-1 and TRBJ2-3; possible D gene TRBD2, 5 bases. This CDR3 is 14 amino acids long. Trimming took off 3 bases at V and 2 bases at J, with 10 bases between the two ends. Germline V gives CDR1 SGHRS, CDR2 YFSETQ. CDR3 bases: TGCGCCAGCAGCTACGGAGGCTTCACAGATACGCAGTATTTT. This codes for CASSYGGFTDTQYF.

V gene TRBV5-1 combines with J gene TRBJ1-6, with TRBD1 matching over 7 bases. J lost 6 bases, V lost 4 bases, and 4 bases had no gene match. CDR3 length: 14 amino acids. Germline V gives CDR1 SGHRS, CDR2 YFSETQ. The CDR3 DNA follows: TGCGCCAGCAGCAGGGACAGTGCTAATTCACCCCTCCACTTT. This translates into CASSRDSANSPLHF.

The CDR3 region has the DNA TGCGCCAGCAGCCAAGATGTTACAGGGGGCAGCGGAAACATTCAGTACTTC. The encoded protein is CASSQDVTGGSGNIQYF. The V gene is TRBV4-1, the J gene TRBJ2-4; 9 nucleotides line up with TRBD1. The germline V gene has CDR1 MGHRA and CDR2 YSYEKL. This CDR3 spans 17 amino acids. The trim removed 0 bases at V and 6 bases at J, leaving 9 bases unmatched.

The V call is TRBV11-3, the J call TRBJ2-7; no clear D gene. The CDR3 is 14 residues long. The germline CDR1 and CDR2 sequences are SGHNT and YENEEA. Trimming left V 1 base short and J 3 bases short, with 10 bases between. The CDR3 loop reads CASSLGRTGYEQYF. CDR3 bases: TGTGCCAGCAGCTTAGGCCGTACCGGCTACGAGCAGTACTTC.

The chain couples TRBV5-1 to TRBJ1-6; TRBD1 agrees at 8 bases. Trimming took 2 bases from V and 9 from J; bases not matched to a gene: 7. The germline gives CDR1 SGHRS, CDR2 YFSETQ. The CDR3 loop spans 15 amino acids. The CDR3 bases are TGCGCCAGCAGCTTAGGGACCCAGGGGGCTTCACCCCTCCACTTT. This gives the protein CASSLGTQGASPLHF.

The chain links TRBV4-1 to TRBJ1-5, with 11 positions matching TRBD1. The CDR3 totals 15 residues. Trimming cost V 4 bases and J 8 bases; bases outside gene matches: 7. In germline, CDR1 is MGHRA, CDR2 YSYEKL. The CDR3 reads CASSPPGTGGKPQHF. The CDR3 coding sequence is TGCGCCAGCAGCCCTCCCGGGACAGGGGGGAAGCCCCAGCATTTT.

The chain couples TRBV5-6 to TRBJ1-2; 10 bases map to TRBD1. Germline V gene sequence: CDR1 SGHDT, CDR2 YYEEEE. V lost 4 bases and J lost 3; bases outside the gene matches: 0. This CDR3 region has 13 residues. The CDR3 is CASSGTGDYGYTF. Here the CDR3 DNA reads TGTGCCAGCAGCGGGACAGGGGACTATGGCTACACCTTC.

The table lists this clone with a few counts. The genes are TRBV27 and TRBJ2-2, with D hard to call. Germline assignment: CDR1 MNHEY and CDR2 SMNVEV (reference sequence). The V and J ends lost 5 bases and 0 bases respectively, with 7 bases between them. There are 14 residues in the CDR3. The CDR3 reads CASSQISNTGELFF. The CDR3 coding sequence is TGTGCCAGCAGTCAGATTTCGAACACCGGGGAGCTGTTTTTT.

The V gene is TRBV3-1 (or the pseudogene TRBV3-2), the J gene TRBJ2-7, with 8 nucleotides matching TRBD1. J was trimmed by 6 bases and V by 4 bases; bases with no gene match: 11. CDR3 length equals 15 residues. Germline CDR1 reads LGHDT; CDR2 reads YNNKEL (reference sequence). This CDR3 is CASSPLSSGGGEQYF. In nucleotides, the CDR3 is TGTGCCAGCAGCCCCCTCAGTTCAGGGGGCGGCGAGCAGTACTTC.

CDR3 coding DNA: TGTGCCAGCAGCTACAGCTCTGGGGCCAACGTCCTGACTTTC. Its protein product is CASSYSSGANVLTF. The chain has TRBV7-9 and TRBJ2-6; D unresolved. Germline-derived CDR1 and CDR2 are SEHNR and FQNEAQ (reference sequence). Deletions cut 4 bases from V and 0 bases from J, with 4 bases between. CDR3 length: 14 amino acids.